What follows are 4 T cell receptor beta chains derived from one specimen sequenced in a study of shared clonotypes between healthy human individuals. Method: immunoSEQ multiplex PCR; TCRdb's copy keeps in-frame clones and lacks some. The sample consists of about 990,000 clones, 75% to 80% of them appearing once. The sample consisted of memory CD4+ T cells from PBMCs. Subset of the sample: CD45RA-negative fraction. These receptors all come from a man aged 18 to 29 in good health. Some clones in this sample may be carry-over from other donors' samples.

The rearrangement links TRBV18 to TRBJ2-5; TRBD2 matches at 11 bases. This CDR3 comprises 13 residues. J lost 5 bases, V lost 5 bases, and 1 base had no gene match. Germline V gene lookup returns CDR1 KGHSH and CDR2 LQKENI. The chain's CDR3 is CASSWTSGETQYF. The CDR3 region has the DNA TGTGCCAGCTCATGGACTAGCGGGGAGACCCAGTACTTC.

The rearrangement joins TRBV19 to TRBJ2-3; 13 nucleotides match TRBD2. Germline V CDR1 and CDR2: LNHDA, SQIVND (reference sequence). The CDR3 has 16 residues. J was trimmed by 5 bases and V by 5 bases; bases with no gene match: 7. The CDR3: CASSATSGRAGDTQYF. CDR3 nucleotide sequence: TGTGCCAGTAGTGCCACTAGCGGGAGGGCCGGAGATACGCAGTATTTT.

This sequence joins TRBV19 and TRBJ1-2; D is undetermined. There are 11 residues in the CDR3. V dropped 4 bases and J dropped 7 bases, with 7 bases sitting between them. Germline CDR1 is LNHDA and CDR2 is SQIVND (reference sequence). The CDR3 region has the DNA TGTGCCAGTAGTACCCATTTTGGCTACACCTTC. Translating gives CASSTHFGYTF.

The J gene is TRBJ1-5, the V gene TRBV7-2; possibly TRBD1 for D (6 bases). Germline V lookup: CDR1 SGHTA, CDR2 FQGNSA. Trimming removed 4 bases from V and 4 bases from J, with 14 bases in between. The length of the CDR3 is 15 residues. Here the CDR3 DNA reads TGTGCCAGCAGCTCAGGGGCGGGTTTGAATCAGCCCCAGCATTTT. Its translation: CASSSGAGLNQPQHF. The whole variable domain, filled in from reference TRBV7-2 and TRBJ1-5, reads GAGVSQSPSNKVTEKGKDVELRCDPISGHTALYWYRQSLGQGLEFLIYFQGNSAPDKSGLPSDRFSAERTGGSVSTLTIQRTQQEDSAVYLCASSSGAGLNQPQHFGDGTRLSIL.